Listed here is a single TCR beta chain. Autoimmune disease history or systemic immunosuppression disqualified patients. This record belongs to a study of OX40 agonist ivuxolimab in advanced cancers. Looking at the study overall: Ivuxolimab, which is an agonistic anti-OX40 (CD134) antibody, was administered to the patients. Participants, about 83% male, averaged roughly 60 years of age, ranging from about 23 to 85.

TCRdb's table, derived via immunoSEQ multiplex PCR, lists solely in-frame clones and lacks some. This table has 100,000 to 130,000 clones, less than 95% appearing once. The sequence was collected from an adult with an advanced solid tumor such as melanoma, head and neck, liver or kidney cancer. The sample in question was CD4+ or CD8+ T cells sorted from blood, obtained in a trial of the OX40 agonist ivuxolimab.

In nucleotides, the CDR3 is TGTGCCATCAGTGTAGGGAATTGGCGCGATGGCTACACCTTC. It is translated as CAISVGNWRDGYTF. This chain links TRBV10-3 with TRBJ1-2, with unresolved D. Germline CDR1 is ENHRY and CDR2 is SYGVKD. This CDR3 comprises 14 residues. Trimming removed 4 bases from V and 6 bases from J, with 15 bases in between.